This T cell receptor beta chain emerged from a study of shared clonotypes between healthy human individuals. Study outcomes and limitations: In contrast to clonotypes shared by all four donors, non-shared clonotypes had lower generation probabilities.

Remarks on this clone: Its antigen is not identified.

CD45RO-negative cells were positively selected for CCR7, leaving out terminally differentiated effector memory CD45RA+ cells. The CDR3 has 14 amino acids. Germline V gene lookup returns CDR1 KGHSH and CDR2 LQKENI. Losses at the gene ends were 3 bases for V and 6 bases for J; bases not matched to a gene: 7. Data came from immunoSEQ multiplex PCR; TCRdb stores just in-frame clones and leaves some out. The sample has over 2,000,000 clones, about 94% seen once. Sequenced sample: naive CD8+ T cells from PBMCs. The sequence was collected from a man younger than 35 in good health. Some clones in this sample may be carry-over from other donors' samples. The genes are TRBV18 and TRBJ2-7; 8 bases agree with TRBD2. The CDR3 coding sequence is TGTGCCAGCTCACCCACGGGGGGGCGCTCCGAGCAGTACTTC. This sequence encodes CASSPTGGRSEQYF.